These 19 T cell receptor beta chains share one sample of origin, sequenced in a study of radiotherapy plus CTLA-4 blockade in lung cancer. The method was immunoSEQ multiplex PCR; TCRdb's version includes in-frame clones alone and lacks a portion of them. The sample has under 90,000 clones, approximately 75% seen once. The sequencing here drew on peripheral blood, taken from a patient treated with radiotherapy plus ipilimumab. The receptors stem from a human donor with non-small cell lung cancer that progressed on radiotherapy plus ipilimumab.

This clone came up a few times. The CDR3 reads CASSDQLSSYEQYF. The DNA of the CDR3 is TGCGCCAGCAGCGACCAACTGAGCTCCTACGAGCAGTACTTC. The chain couples TRBV4-1 to TRBJ2-7, with D uncertain. Per germline, CDR1 MGHRA and CDR2 YSYEKL. V was shortened by 5 bases and J by 0 bases, with 11 bases between the two germline ends. This CDR3 spans 14 amino acids.

V gene TRBV4-1 combines with J gene TRBJ2-7; a weak D match, TRBD2 (6 bases). Between the trimmed V and J ends, which lost 1 base and 5 bases, there was a span of 15 bases. Germline V lookup: CDR1 MGHRA, CDR2 YSYEKL. The CDR3 has 15 amino acids. For the CDR3, the DNA is TGCGCCAGCAGCCAAGGTGGAGGGCGCGCCCACGAGCAGTACTTC. Its translation: CASSQGGGRAHEQYF.

This rearrangement joins TRBV6-1 to TRBJ2-7; TRBD2 matches at 7 bases. CDR3 size: 14 residues. Losses at the gene ends were 6 bases for V and 2 bases for J; bases not matched to a gene: 7. CDR1 is MNHNS and CDR2 is SASEGT in the germline V gene. The CDR3 sequence is CASRLTSRPYEQYF. For the CDR3, the DNA is TGTGCCAGCAGATTGACTAGCAGGCCCTACGAGCAGTACTTC.

The chain employs TRBV4-1 and TRBJ1-5; maybe TRBD1 (5 bases). The CDR3 has 16 residues. Germline values: CDR1 MGHRA, CDR2 YSYEKL. With 1 base removed from V and 5 bases from J, the gap between germline ends came to 15 bases. CDR3 residues: CASSQGMGPVDQPQHF. The DNA for the CDR3 is TGCGCCAGCAGCCAAGGGATGGGACCGGTGGATCAGCCCCAGCATTTT.

The chain has TRBV7-2 and TRBJ1-5, with a weak D call TRBD1 (6 bases). V was shortened by 5 bases and J by 9 bases, with 23 bases between the two germline ends. CDR1 and CDR2 from the germline V gene are SGHTA and FQGNSA. The CDR3 has 16 residues. This CDR3 reads CASSPSWSAIGGPQHF. CDR3 in DNA: TGTGCCAGCAGCCCTAGTTGGTCCGCGATAGGGGGGCCCCAGCATTTT.

Concerning this clone: Distinct nucleotide sequences in the sample also encode this CDR3. The rearrangement links TRBV14 to TRBJ1-1; 8 bases map to TRBD1. The CDR3 has 14 residues. Germline loops: CDR1 SGHDN, CDR2 FVKESK. The trim removed 4 bases at V and 5 bases at J, leaving 6 bases unmatched. The CDR3, as DNA: TGTGCCAGCAGCCCGGACAGGGAGGGGACTGAAGCTTTCTTT. Protein: CASSPDREGTEAFF.

The chain carries TRBV2 and TRBJ2-7; maybe TRBD2 (5 bases). Trimming left V 2 bases short and J 3 bases short, with 14 bases between. Germline V CDR1 and CDR2: SNHLY, FYNNEI. The CDR3 covers 15 residues. CDR3 nucleotides: TGTGCCAGCAGTGAATGGACCGGGATTAACTACGAGCAGTACTTC. As protein: CASSEWTGINYEQYF. The full variable domain, its missing parts supplied by reference TRBV2 and TRBJ2-7, is EPEVTQTPSHQVTQMGQEVILRCVPISNHLYFYWYRQILGQKVEFLVSFYNNEISEKSEIFDDQFSVERPDGSNFTLKIRSTKLEDSAMYFCASSEWTGINYEQYFGPGTRLTVT.

The V call is TRBV18, the J call TRBJ1-4, with 7 bases fitting TRBD1. The V gene end was trimmed by 8 bases and the J gene end by 4 bases; junction bases not matched to a gene: 4. The germline CDR1 and CDR2 sequences are KGHSH and LQKENI. The CDR3 has 13 amino acids. In nucleotides, the CDR3 is TGTGCCAGCCGGGGACAGTTTAATGAAAAACTGTTTTTT. Protein: CASRGQFNEKLFF.

The chain has TRBV19 and TRBJ2-7; 9 bases agree with TRBD1. The ends lost 3 bases at V and 5 bases at J; junction bases unmatched: 5. The CDR3 is 14 amino acids. Germline values: CDR1 LNHDA, CDR2 SQIVND (reference sequence). CDR3 residues: CASSIGTGRDEQYF. As DNA, the CDR3 is TGTGCCAGTAGTATCGGGACAGGGCGCGACGAGCAGTACTTC.

This clone came up a few times. The rearrangement links TRBV6-6 to TRBJ2-7, with a possible D match to TRBD1 (5 bases). V lost 0 bases and J lost 2, with 8 bases in between. The V gene's germline CDR1 is MNHNY and CDR2 SVGAGI (reference sequence). The CDR3 loop spans 14 amino acids. CDR3 nucleotides: TGTGCCAGCAGTTACTCGGGGCCTCCCTACGAGCAGTACTTC. Residues: CASSYSGPPYEQYF.

The gene calls are TRBV6-5 and TRBJ1-2; possible D gene TRBD1, 5 bases. The germline V and J ends were trimmed by 5 bases and 3 bases, with 10 bases remaining between them. This CDR3 has 13 residues. Germline CDR1 MNHEY, CDR2 SVGAGI. In nucleotides, the CDR3 is TGTGCCAGCAGTCGGGGGGGGTACTATGGCTACACCTTC. This translates into CASSRGGYYGYTF.

The V gene is TRBV10-3, the J gene TRBJ2-5; maybe TRBD1 (6 bases). This CDR3 has 16 residues. Germline assignment: CDR1 ENHRY and CDR2 SYGVKD. Trimming shortened V by 0 bases and J by 5 bases, and 16 bases separated the two germline ends. This chain's CDR3 is CAISESIGQGKETQYF. CDR3 coding DNA: TGTGCCATCAGTGAGTCGATAGGGCAGGGGAAGGAGACCCAGTACTTC.

J is TRBJ2-7 and V is TRBV5-1; 9 nucleotides line up with TRBD1. Germline-derived CDR1 and CDR2 are SGHRS and YFSETQ. The V gene end was trimmed by 5 bases and the J gene end by 6 bases; junction bases not matched to a gene: 12. The CDR3 runs to 15 residues. The DNA of the CDR3 is TGCGCCAGCAGGGATTCCGGGACAGGGCGATTCGAGCAGTACTTC. This encodes CASRDSGTGRFEQYF.

V usage is TRBV7-9 and J usage is TRBJ2-7, with TRBD2 identical over 7 bases. The CDR3 sequence is 15 residues long. Germline CDR1 reads SEHNR; CDR2 reads FQNEAQ (reference sequence). The V segment lost 5 bases and the J segment 3 bases; nucleotides outside the gene matches: 10. CDR3 DNA: TGTGCCAGCAGCCCCGGGGAGGGGCTTCTCTACGAGCAGTACTTC. Translating it yields CASSPGEGLLYEQYF.

The chain couples TRBV6-5 to TRBJ2-3; 10 bases are a match to TRBD2. After removal of 4 bases from V and 3 bases from J, the junction contained 7 bases not matched to a gene. The CDR3 runs to 16 residues. Germline assignment: CDR1 MNHEY and CDR2 SVGAGI. CDR3 coding DNA: TGTGCCAGCAGTTCCGATCGACTAGCGGGTACAGATACGCAGTATTTT. Protein sequence: CASSSDRLAGTDTQYF.

This chain links TRBV6-1 with TRBJ2-6, with unresolved D. Germline V gene data show CDR1 as MNHNS and CDR2 as SASEGT. The CDR3 loop spans 16 amino acids. The ends were cut back, 3 bases at V and 0 bases at J, with 9 bases in the middle. CDR3 loop: CASSDYLGSGANVLTF. Here the CDR3 DNA reads TGTGCCAGCAGTGACTATCTGGGCTCTGGGGCCAACGTCCTGACTTTC.

The V call is TRBV6-6, the J call TRBJ1-2, with 7 positions matching TRBD1. The trim removed 6 bases at V and 4 bases at J, leaving 11 bases unmatched. This CDR3 comprises 15 residues. Per germline, CDR1 MNHNY and CDR2 SVGAGI (reference sequence). CDR3 amino acids: CASRTGQSLSYGYTF. The CDR3 DNA reads as TGTGCCAGCAGAACGGGACAGTCCTTAAGCTATGGCTACACCTTC.

The chain links TRBV4-3 to TRBJ2-1, with D perhaps matching TRBD2 (5 bases). Germline CDR1 LGHNA, CDR2 YSLEER. Trimming left V 5 bases short and J 8 bases short, with 10 bases between. The length of the CDR3 is 12 residues. The CDR3 sequence: CASSDMEDEQFF. CDR3 sequence (DNA): TGCGCCAGCAGCGACATGGAGGATGAGCAGTTCTTC.

This clone showed up just a few times. The chain employs TRBV28 and TRBJ2-7; 7 nucleotides line up with TRBD2. V lost 4 bases to trimming and J lost 4 bases; unmatched junction nucleotides: 10. CDR1 and CDR2 from the germline V gene are MDHEN and SYDVKM. The CDR3 length is 15 residues. DNA for the CDR3: TGTGCCAGCAGTTCCCCGGCAGGCGGGAGTTACGAGCAGTACTTC. Translation gives CASSSPAGGSYEQYF.